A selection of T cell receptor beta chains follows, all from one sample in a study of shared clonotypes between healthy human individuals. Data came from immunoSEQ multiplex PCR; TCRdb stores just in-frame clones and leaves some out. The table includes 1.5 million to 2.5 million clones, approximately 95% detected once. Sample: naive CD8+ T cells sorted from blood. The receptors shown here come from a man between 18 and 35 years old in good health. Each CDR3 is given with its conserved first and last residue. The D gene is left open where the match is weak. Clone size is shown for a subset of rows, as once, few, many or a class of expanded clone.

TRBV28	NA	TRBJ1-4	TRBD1	TGTGCCAGCAGTTTAACAGGGGCTTCGAATGAAAAACTGTTTTTT	CASSLTGASNEKLFF
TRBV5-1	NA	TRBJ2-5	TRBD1	TGCGCCAGCAGCTCACCACAGGGGGCCGTTGAGGAGACCCAGTACTTC	CASSSPQGAVEETQYF
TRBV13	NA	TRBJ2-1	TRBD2	TGTGCCAGCAGCTTATGGGGGACTAGCGGGAAGTATGAGCAGTTCTTC	CASSLWGTSGKYEQFF
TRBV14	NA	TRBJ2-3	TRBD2	TGTGCCAGCAGCCAGCGGGGGGAAGGGTCGCAGTATTTT	CASSQRGEGSQYF
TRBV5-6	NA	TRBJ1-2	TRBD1	TGTGCCAGCAGCCCCGGGACAGAACACTATGGCTACACCTTC	CASSPGTEHYGYTF
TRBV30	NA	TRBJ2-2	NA	TGTGCCTGGAGGGGGGACTTTGTGGCCGGGGAGCTGTTTTTT	CAWRGDFVAGELFF
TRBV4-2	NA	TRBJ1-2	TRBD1	TGTGCCAGCAGCCAAGGTGGACAGGGGGACTACACCTTC	CASSQGGQGDYTF
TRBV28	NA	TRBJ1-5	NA	TGTGCCAGCAGCTTCGACAGCAATCAGCCCCAGCATTTT	CASSFDSNQPQHF
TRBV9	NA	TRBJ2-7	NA	TGTGCCAGCAGCCCGGGGGGCGTAGCCCCCTACGAGCAGTACTTC	CASSPGGVAPYEQYF
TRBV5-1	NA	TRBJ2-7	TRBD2	TGCGCCAGCAGCTTAGAACTAGCGGGAGTCTACGAGCAGTACTTC	CASSLELAGVYEQYF
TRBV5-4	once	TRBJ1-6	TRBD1	TGTGCCAGCAGCTGGGAAGACAGGGCCTTCAATTCACCCCTCCACTTT	CASSWEDRAFNSPLHF
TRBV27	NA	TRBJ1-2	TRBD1	TGTGCCAGCAGTTTTCATCCGGGACAGGACTATGGCTACACCTTC	CASSFHPGQDYGYTF
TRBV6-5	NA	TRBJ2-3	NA	TGTGCCAGCAGTTACGATCAGGGGCCAGGGGATACGCAGTATTTT	CASSYDQGPGDTQYF
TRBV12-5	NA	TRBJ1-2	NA	TGTGCTAGTGGTCCCAGGGAGAATGGCTACACCTTC	CASGPRENGYTF
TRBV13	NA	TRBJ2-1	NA	TGTGCCAGCAGCCCGGGTCCGCTGGAGCAGTTCTTC	CASSPGPLEQFF
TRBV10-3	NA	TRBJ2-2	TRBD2	TGTGCCATCAGTGAGTCGGGGACTACCGCGAACACCGGGGAGCTGTTTTTT	CAISESGTTANTGELFF
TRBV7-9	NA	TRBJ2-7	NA	TGTGCCAGCAGCTATCAGGGGATCGGGGACGAGCAGTACTTC	CASSYQGIGDEQYF
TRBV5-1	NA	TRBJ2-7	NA	TGCGCCAGCAGCTTGGAGGCTAGCGCTGCGTCCTACGAGCAGTACTTC	CASSLEASAASYEQYF
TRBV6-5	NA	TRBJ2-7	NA	TGTGCCAGCAGTTACAAAGTTCTCGGGGACGAGCAGTACTTC	CASSYKVLGDEQYF
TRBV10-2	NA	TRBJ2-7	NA	TGCGCCAGCAGTGAGTCCCCAGGGATTGCCTACGAGCAGTACTTC	CASSESPGIAYEQYF
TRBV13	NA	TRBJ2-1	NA	TGTGCCAGCAGCTCCCAGGGGACCCCCCTCGGGTCCTACAATGAGCAGTTCTTC	CASSSQGTPLGSYNEQFF
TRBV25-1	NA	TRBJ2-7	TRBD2	TGTGCCAGCAGTGACGGAGCGGGAGTCCCCCGCGAGCAGTACTTC	CASSDGAGVPREQYF
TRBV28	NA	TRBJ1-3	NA	TGTGCCATTTCGGAGGAATACTCTGGAAACACCATATATTTT	CAISEEYSGNTIYF
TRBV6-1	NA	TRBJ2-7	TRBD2	TGTGCCAGCAGTTTAGCGGGGGGATCCTACGAGCAGTACTTC	CASSLAGGSYEQYF
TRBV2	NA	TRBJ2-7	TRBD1	TGTGCCAGCAGTTTAATCCGGGACAGGGGCTACGAGCAGTACTTC	CASSLIRDRGYEQYF
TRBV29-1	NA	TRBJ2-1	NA	TGCAGCGGCGTGGGGGGGGACAGGTCCTACAATGAGCAGTTCTTC	CSGVGGDRSYNEQFF
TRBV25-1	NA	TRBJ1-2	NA	TGTGCCAGCAGTCAGGGTTGGTATGGCTACACCTTC	CASSQGWYGYTF
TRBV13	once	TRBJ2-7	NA	TGTGCCAGCAGCCAAGGGACTTCCCCTTTCTACGAGCAGTACTTC	CASSQGTSPFYEQYF
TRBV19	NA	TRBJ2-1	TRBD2	TGTGCCAGTAGTATCTCTAGCGGACATGAGCAGTTCTTC	CASSISSGHEQFF
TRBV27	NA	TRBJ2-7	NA	TGTGCCAGCGGGACGGACCTCTACGAGCAGTACTTC	CASGTDLYEQYF
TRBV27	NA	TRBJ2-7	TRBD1	TGTGCCAGCAGTTTTACAGGGGGAGACCGGGCCGAGCAGTACTTC	CASSFTGGDRAEQYF
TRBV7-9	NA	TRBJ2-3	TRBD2	TGTGCCAGCCCCACCGCGGGACTAGCGGCCACAGATACGCAGTATTTT	CASPTAGLAATDTQYF
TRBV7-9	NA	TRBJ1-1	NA	TGTGCCAGCAGCCGTGAACAGGACCTGAACACTGAAGCTTTCTTT	CASSREQDLNTEAFF
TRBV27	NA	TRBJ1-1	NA	TGTGCCAGCAGTTTATCGGGGTATGCTGAAGCTTTCTTT	CASSLSGYAEAFF
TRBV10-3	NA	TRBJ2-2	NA	TGTGCCATCACAAGGGACGACCCCGTGGGCGGGGAGCTGTTTTTT	CAITRDDPVGGELFF
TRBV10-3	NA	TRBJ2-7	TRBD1	TGTGCCATCAGTGAGCTGACAGGGACCAGCTACGAGCAGTACTTC	CAISELTGTSYEQYF
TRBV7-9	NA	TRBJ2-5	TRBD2	TGTGCCAGCAGCTCTCCAGGGAGGGTAGGAGAGACCCAGTACTTC	CASSSPGRVGETQYF
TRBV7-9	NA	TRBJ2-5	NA	TGTGCCAGCTTGGGGGCGGATCTGGAGACCCAGTACTTC	CASLGADLETQYF
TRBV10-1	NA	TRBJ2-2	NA	TGCGCCAGCAGTGAGGGCACCGGGGAGCTGTTTTTT	CASSEGTGELFF
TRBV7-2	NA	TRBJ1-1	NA	TGTGCCAGCAGCTTTTCAGGGCGGGCTTTCTTT	CASSFSGRAFF
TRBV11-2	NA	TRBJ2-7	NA	TGTGCCAGCAGCTTCGGGACTGCCATTTCCTACGAGCAGTACTTC	CASSFGTAISYEQYF
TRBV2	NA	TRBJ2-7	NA	TGTGCCAGCAGTCCTGCCTCCTACGAGCAGTACTTC	CASSPASYEQYF
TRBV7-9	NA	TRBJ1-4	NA	TGTGCCAGCAGCCAGGCGCCCTATGAAAAACTGTTTTTT	CASSQAPYEKLFF
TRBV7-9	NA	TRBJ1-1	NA	TGTGCCAGCAGCCCCCCCGGGTCCTTTTCGAACACTGAAGCTTTCTTT	CASSPPGSFSNTEAFF
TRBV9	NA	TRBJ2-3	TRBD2	TGTGCCAGCAGCCCCAGCGGGAGGGGCGACACAGATACGCAGTATTTT	CASSPSGRGDTDTQYF
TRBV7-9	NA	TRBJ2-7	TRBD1	TGTGCCAGCAGGGGTTCCGGGACAGAAAACGAGCAGTACTTC	CASRGSGTENEQYF
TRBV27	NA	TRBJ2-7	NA	TGTGCCAGCAGTTCTTCCCACGAGCAGTACTTC	CASSSSHEQYF
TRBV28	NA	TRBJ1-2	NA	TGTGCCAGCAGTCCGACAGAACCTAGCTATGGCTACACCTTC	CASSPTEPSYGYTF
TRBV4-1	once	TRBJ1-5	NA	TGCGCCAGCACCGCAAGCCAGGGGAGCAATCAGCCCCAGCATTTT	CASTASQGSNQPQHF
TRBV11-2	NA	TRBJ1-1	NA	TGTGCCAGCAGCTTATACTCAGGGGCCACTGAAGCTTTCTTT	CASSLYSGATEAFF
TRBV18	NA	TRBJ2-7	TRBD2	TGTGCCAGCTCAGGAGGACTAGCGGGAGGCTACGAGCAGTACTTC	CASSGGLAGGYEQYF
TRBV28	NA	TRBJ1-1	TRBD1	TGTGCCAGCAGTCCCCCGGGACAGGGGGCCGGGGTCACTGAAGCTTTCTTT	CASSPPGQGAGVTEAFF
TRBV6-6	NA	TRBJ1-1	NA	TGTGCCAGCAGTTACTCGACGGGGGAGATGAACACTGAAGCTTTCTTT	CASSYSTGEMNTEAFF